This note documents a single T cell receptor (beta chain) sequence. Each sample's input was 250 ng genomic DNA, 38,000 or so genome equivalents. Multiplex touch-down PCR amplified TRB using TRB-A and TRB-B pools in one tube. TCRdb reprocessed the multiplex PCR reads and reports one entry per CDR3 protein, with no DNA. The listing contains more than 9,000 distinct CDR3 sequences. This specimen comes from a study of T cell clusters in autoimmune cytopenias. The germline gives CDR1 MDHEN, CDR2 SYDVKM. This CDR3 spans 16 amino acids. A further study also used this sample, focusing on T cell repertoires in aging, cancer and after chemotherapy.

This receptor was obtained from a human donor in good health. J is TRBJ2-5 and V is TRBV28; TCRdb selects TRBD2, and the lack of DNA leaves this call unchecked. Sequences were obtained from peripheral blood. The CDR3 sequence: CASSPSGGAGGETQYF.